The sequence of this T cell receptor (beta chain) was determined in a study of stem cell transplantation in POMP-related autoinflammatory disease. Overall study context: Defective thymoproteasomes were hypothesized to impair CD8+ T-cell positive selection.

Libraries were prepared by immunoSEQ multiplex PCR; TCRdb keeps only in-frame clonotypes and omits some of them. In the table there are about a thousand clones, roughly 90% of which are singletons. Study-level results: Unique TRB V-J gene pairings were limited in number in patients with PRAID. Across all analyzed T-cell subsets, patients with PRAID tended toward reduced diversity and increased clonality.

This clone was picked up one time. Its antigen is unknown. CDR3 size: 15 residues. V lost 5 bases, J lost 1 base, and 15 bases lay in between. From germline, CDR1 is SGHDT and CDR2 YYEEEE. The clonotype comes from a human donor in good health. The chain carries TRBV5-6 and TRBJ1-1; possibly TRBD1 for D (6 bases). Material for sequencing was a CXCR5-defined cell subset from PBMCs. The CDR3 DNA follows: TGTGCCAGCAGACCACCGGGACAAGCGAACACTGAAGCTTTCTTT. Protein product: CASRPPGQANTEAFF.